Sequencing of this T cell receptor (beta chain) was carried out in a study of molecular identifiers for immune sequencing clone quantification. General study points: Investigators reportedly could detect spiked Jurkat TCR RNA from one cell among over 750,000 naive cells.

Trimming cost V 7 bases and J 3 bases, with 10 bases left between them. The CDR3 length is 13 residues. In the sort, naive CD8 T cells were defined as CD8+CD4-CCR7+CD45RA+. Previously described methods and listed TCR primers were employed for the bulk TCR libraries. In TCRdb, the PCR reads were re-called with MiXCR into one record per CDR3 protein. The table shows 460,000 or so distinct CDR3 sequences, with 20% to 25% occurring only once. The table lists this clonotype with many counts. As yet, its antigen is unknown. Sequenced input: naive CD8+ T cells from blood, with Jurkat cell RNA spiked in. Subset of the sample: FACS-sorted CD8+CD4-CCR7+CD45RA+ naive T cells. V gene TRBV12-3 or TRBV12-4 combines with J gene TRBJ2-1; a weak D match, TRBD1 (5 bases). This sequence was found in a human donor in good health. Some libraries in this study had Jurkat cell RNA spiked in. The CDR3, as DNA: TGTGCCAGCATCCTGGACAACTACAATGAGCAGTTCTTC. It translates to CASILDNYNEQFF.